The TCR beta chain described here comes from a study of blood T cell repertoires in COVID-19. Study as a whole: PBMCs, B-cell-depleted T cells, or T cells provided the cDNA or gDNA that made up the material.

The CDR3 consists of 15 residues. Trimming cost V 0 bases and J 2 bases; bases outside gene matches: 2. From germline, CDR1 is SGHTA and CDR2 FQGNSA. Measured with immunoSEQ multiplex PCR; TCRdb has only the in-frame clones, and not every one. Of over 85,000 clones in the sample, around 90% were seen once. The genes are TRBV7-2 and TRBJ2-7, with 9 bases lining up with TRBD1. This receptor was taken from a male donor with acute or convalescent COVID-19. Sequenced: peripheral blood. Here the CDR3 DNA reads TGTGCCAGCAGCTTAGCGGGACAGGGAGCCTACGAGCAGTACTTC. Encoded protein: CASSLAGQGAYEQYF.